This paragraph reports one T cell receptor beta chain. Its antigen specificity is not known. One base away there is no much larger clone; base qualities are not given. The CDR3, cysteine through phenylalanine, is 13 amino acids long. Of all the DNA, just the CDR3 is kept, 39 bases in frame from base 1. V sheds 2 bases and J sheds 10 bases, leaving 14 bases between their ends. Via the germline V gene, CDR1 is SGHTA and CDR2 FQGNSA. Sequencer: Illumina NovaSeq 6000. cDNA libraries for TCRalpha and TCRbeta were prepared by 5'RACE using constant-segment primers, with sample barcodes and unique molecular identifiers added. Trizol reagent was used to extract RNA from every sample. Amplification of the libraries took two PCR steps, and the second step added a second sample barcode plus Illumina TruSeq adapters. The libraries were sequenced on an Illumina NovaSeq using 2 x 150 bp paired-end reads. The original methods were these. The reads were demultiplexed and collapsed into UMI-guided consensus sequences using migec v1.2.7. Using mixcr v2.1.11, UMI consensuses were aligned to TRA and TRB V and J templates and then assembled into clonotypes. Clonotypes were classified as expanded or contracted when called significant by both edgeR and NoisET, with noise models trained on biological replicates. For edgeR calls, a false discovery rate-adjusted p below 0.01 and a log2 fold-change threshold of 1 were applied. PCA with hierarchical clustering of max-normalized trajectories of the 1000 most abundant clonotypes was used as exploratory dynamics analysis. Separately sequenced CD4+ and CD8+ repertoires were used to assign a CD4 or CD8 phenotype to each responding clone. TCRdb trimmed public reads at Q25 via fastp, called clones via MiXCR and kept in-frame beta chains. For every CDR3 protein sequence, its rows merge into one entry that carries the most common genes and DNA. TCRdb, not the authors, supplied the V and J calls. The table for this sample lists approximately 210,000 distinct CDR3 sequences; around 18% of them were counted only once. 2% to 3% of the sample is taken by the ten largest.

Ficoll-Paque density gradient centrifugation was the method used to isolate PBMCs. These data belong to a study of T-cell memory formation after mild COVID-19 (dated by TCRdb to about 2021). About the investigation overall: TCR sequence clusters from the two donors were found to be largely donor specific. The cohort comprised two young, previously healthy adult volunteers, one female and one male. Longitudinal TCRalpha and TCRbeta repertoire sequencing tracked T-cell clones expanding and contracting after mild COVID-19 in two donors. The paper's findings and limits, for the study overall: Some responding clones were detected in pre-infection memory, suggesting pre-existing cross-reactive memory T cells joined the SARS-CoV-2 response. Whether the second-wave clones peaking on day 37 were SARS-CoV-2 specific was not confirmed. Only two mild cases were covered in the study, and larger cohorts including severe cases with pre-infection samples were considered necessary. Clones that contracted from day 15 to 85 showed balanced CD4/CD8 phenotypes, whereas a second wave of clones that expanded from day 15 to 37 leaned towards CD4+. Contracting CD4+ clones turned up mainly in the CM and EM memory subsets, whereas EMRA was where CD8+ clones were enriched.

The receptor was derived from an adult woman who had mild COVID-19 (a few samples of this study predate the infection). The sample titles of this study are shuffled in the database, so cell type and time point are left out; the donor was told from shared clones. Sequences were obtained from PBMCs or a T cell subset sorted from them (not recorded which). This sequence uses TRBV7-2 and TRBJ1-2; the D gene cannot be named for sure. CDR3 region: CASSLLSTAFYTF. The nucleotide sequence reads as follows: TGTGCCAGCAGCTTACTCTCAACAGCGTTCTACACCTTC.